The sequence of this TCR beta chain was determined in a study of shared clonotypes between healthy human individuals. Whole-study results and caveats: The diversity represented, both genetic and in exposure history, was limited by few donors.

The germline V gene encodes CDR1 MDHEN and CDR2 SYDVKM. The V gene lost 4 bases and the J gene lost 8 bases, with 8 bases spanning the gap. The CDR3 sequence is 11 residues long. Naive CD8 populations comprised CD45RO-negative cells positively selected for CCR7, excluding terminally differentiated effector memory CD45RA+ cells. Donation came from healthy HIV-negative adults that had no recent acute infections or vaccinations. Notes on this clone: The antigen is undetermined.

Investigators spread the genomic DNA of each subset evenly over several immunoSEQ plates. Generated by immunoSEQ multiplex PCR, the TCRdb table keeps only in-frame clones and is missing some. The sample lists hundreds of thousands of clones, nearly 97% seen once, with 0.11% in the top ten. This chain links TRBV28 with TRBJ1-2; no definite D call. The sample consisted of naive CD8+ T cells sorted from blood. The clonotype originates from a woman aged 30 to 39 in good health. As DNA, the CDR3 is TGTGCCAGCAGTTCCATTCGGGGCTACACCTTC. This gives the protein CASSSIRGYTF.